This T cell receptor beta chain stems from a study of OX40 agonist ivuxolimab in advanced cancers. Data came from immunoSEQ multiplex PCR; TCRdb stores just in-frame clones and leaves some out. Of tens of thousands of clones in the sample, 80% to 90% are singletons; the top ten hold around 6%. The CDR3 sequence is 16 residues long. Germline V gives CDR1 SGDLS, CDR2 YYNGEE. V was trimmed by 4 bases and J by 2 bases, leaving 19 bases between them. The clonotype was recovered from an adult with an advanced solid tumor such as melanoma, head and neck, liver or kidney cancer. This material consisted of CD4+ or CD8+ T cells sorted from blood, taken in a trial of the OX40 agonist ivuxolimab. V usage is TRBV9 and J usage is TRBJ2-7; tentatively, D is TRBD2 (6 bases). The CDR3 region is CASSPGGRNLPYEQYF. Here the CDR3 DNA reads TGTGCCAGCAGCCCCGGGGGACGGAACCTACCCTACGAGCAGTACTTC.